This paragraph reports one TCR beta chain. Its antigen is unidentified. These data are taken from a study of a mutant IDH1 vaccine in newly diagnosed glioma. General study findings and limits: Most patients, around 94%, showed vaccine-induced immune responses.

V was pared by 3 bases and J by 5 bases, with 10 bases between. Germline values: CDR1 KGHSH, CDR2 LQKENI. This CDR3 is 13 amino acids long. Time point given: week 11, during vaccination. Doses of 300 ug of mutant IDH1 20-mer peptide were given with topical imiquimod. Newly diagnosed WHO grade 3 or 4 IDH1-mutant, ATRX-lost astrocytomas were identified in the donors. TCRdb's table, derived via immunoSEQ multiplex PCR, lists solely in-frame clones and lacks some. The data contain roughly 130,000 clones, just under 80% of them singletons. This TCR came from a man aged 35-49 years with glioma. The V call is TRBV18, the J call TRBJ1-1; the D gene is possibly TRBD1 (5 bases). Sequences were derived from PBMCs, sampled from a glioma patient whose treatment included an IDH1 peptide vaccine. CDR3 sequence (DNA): TGTGCCAGCTCACCGCGGGAGGGGACTGAAGCTTTCTTT. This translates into CASSPREGTEAFF.